The source of this T cell receptor (beta chain) is a study of CD8+ T cells in alopecia areata. Once RNA had been extracted, it was reverse transcribed into cDNA to act as the sequencing template. Assay used: immunoSEQ multiplex PCR; TCRdb lists only in-frame clones, some missing. The sample lists about 82,000 clones, around 54% occurring once. Alopecia areata patients provided lesional scalp punch biopsies and peripheral blood, both collected for the study. Germline CDR1 is MNHEY and CDR2 is SMNVEV (reference sequence). The CDR3 is made up of 13 amino acids. The V end was cut by 8 bases, the J end by 4 bases, with 14 bases between. As for this clone: What it binds is unknown.

Study results and limitations: Sharing of TCR sequences between patients (possibly for HLA-related reasons) was less clear than in mice.

The V gene is TRBV27, the J gene TRBJ1-2; the D gene is possibly TRBD1 (5 bases). The TCR originated in a human donor with alopecia areata. Specimen: NKG2D-high CD8+ T cells sorted from blood. The CDR3 region is CASRAAGTYGYTF. The DNA of the CDR3 is TGTGCCAGCCGAGCCGCAGGGACCTATGGCTACACCTTC.